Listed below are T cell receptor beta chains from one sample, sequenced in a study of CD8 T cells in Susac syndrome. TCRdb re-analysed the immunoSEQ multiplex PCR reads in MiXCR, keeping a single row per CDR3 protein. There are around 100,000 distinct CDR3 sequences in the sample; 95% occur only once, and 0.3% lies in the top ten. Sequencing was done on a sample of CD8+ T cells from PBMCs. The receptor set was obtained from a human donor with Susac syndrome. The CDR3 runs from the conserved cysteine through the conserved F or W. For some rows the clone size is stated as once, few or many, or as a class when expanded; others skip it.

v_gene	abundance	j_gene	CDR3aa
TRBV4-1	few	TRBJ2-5	CASSQEETQYF
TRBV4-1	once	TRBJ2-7	CASSQVRQGSEQYF
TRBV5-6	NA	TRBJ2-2	CASSLGLNTGELFF
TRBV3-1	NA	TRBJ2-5	CASSQAGGLETQYF
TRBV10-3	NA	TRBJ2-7	CAISDALEQYF
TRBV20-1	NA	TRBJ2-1	CSAPWVGEQFF
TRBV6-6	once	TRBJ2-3	CASSPQAGAGDTQYF
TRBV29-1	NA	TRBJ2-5	CSAEGGLETQYF
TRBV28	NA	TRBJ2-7	CASSFRGRGYEQYF
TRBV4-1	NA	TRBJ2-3	CASSRPPADTQYF
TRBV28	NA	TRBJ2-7	CASSRWQGVVEQYF
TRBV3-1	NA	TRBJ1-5	CASSQGYQPQHF
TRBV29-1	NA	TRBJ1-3	CSVEAVASGNTIYF
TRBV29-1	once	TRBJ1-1	CSVPAGGKAFF
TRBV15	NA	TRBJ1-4	CATTENRAQEKLFF
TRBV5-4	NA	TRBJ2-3	CASSLEGQTTDTQYF
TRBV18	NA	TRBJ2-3	CASSPGTGDTQYF
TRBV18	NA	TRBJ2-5	CASSPMDETQYF
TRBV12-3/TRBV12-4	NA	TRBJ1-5	CASSFARGNQPQHF
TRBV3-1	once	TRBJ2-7	CASSRSSGSYEQYF
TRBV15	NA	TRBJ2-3	CATSRDWSDTQYF
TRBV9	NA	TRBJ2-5	CASSVQPGTEETQYF
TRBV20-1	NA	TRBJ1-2	CSARDSREVGYGYTF
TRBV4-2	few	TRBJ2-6	CASSQGVSGANVLTF
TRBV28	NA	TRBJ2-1	CASSRVSSYNEQFF
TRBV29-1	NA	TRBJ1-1	CSVEDTEAFF
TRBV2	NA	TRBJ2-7	CASRETSGSMYEQYF
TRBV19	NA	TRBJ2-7	CASSTTSGVTYEQYF
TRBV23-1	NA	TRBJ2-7	CASSPPTPGTGPYEQYF
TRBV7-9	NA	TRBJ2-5	CASTIRDPRGETQYF
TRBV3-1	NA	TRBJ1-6	CASSQGTIDSPLHF